This TCR beta chain was captured by sequencing in a study of PD-1 blockade in classical Hodgkin lymphoma. The germline V gene encodes CDR1 SEHNR and CDR2 FQNEAQ (reference sequence). Trimming removed 4 bases at V and 4 bases at J, with 20 bases between. The CDR3 sequence is 16 residues long. Profiled with immunoSEQ multiplex PCR; TCRdb holds only in-frame clones, not every one. Of roughly 50,000 clones listed, 85% to 90% are singletons. Documented time point: cycle 4 day 1 (C4D1), after six to seven weeks of nivolumab. In every patient, relapse followed autologous stem cell transplantation, while exposure to brentuximab vedotin differed. Patients reached a best response of complete response, partial response or progressive disease.

The receptor was derived from a human donor with classical Hodgkin lymphoma. The sample consisted of peripheral blood mononuclear cells (PBMCs), taken before the fourth cycle of nivolumab. The chain combines TRBV7-9 with TRBJ2-7; weak D call: TRBD1 (6 bases). The CDR3 protein is CASSSPPRQAGYEQYF. In DNA, the CDR3 is TGTGCCAGCAGCTCCCCACCGAGACAGGCCGGGTACGAGCAGTACTTC.